This passage covers 26 T cell receptor beta chains from one sample sequenced in a study of blood T cell repertoires in COVID-19. The assay was immunoSEQ multiplex PCR, and TCRdb's table has in-frame clones only and misses some. The sample includes 90,000 to 110,000 clones, just under 90% of them seen just once. Source material: peripheral blood. The receptors were sampled from a human donor in a cohort sampled during active COVID-19.

Only one count was recorded for this clone. The chain uses TRBV28 and TRBJ1-1, with 7 bases that match TRBD1. Germline CDR1 and CDR2: MDHEN and SYDVKM. The CDR3 is 14 residues long. V was pared by 6 bases and J by 8 bases, with 12 bases of the junction left unmatched. CDR3 in DNA: TGTGCCAGCAGCCCTCCCCACAGGGGTTCCGAAGCTTTCTTT. Translating gives CASSPPHRGSEAFF.

V and J are TRBV27 and TRBJ2-1; TRBD2 matches 9 bases. Germline V gene lookup returns CDR1 MNHEY and CDR2 SMNVEV (reference sequence). The CDR3 is made up of 15 amino acids. J lost 8 bases, V lost 2 bases, and 7 bases had no gene match. CDR3 protein: CASSLRRGGPHEQFF. CDR3 in DNA: TGTGCCAGCAGTTTAAGGCGGGGGGGCCCCCATGAGCAGTTCTTC.

The chain joins TRBV2 to TRBJ1-2, with D possibly being TRBD1 (5 bases). Germline assignment: CDR1 SNHLY and CDR2 FYNNEI. Trimming took off 6 bases at V and 8 bases at J, with 16 bases between the two ends. This CDR3 spans 13 amino acids. This CDR3 is CASSRQRLGGYTF. Written as DNA, the CDR3 is TGTGCCAGCAGCCGACAGCGCTTAGGGGGCTACACCTTC.

The gene calls are TRBV23-1 and TRBJ2-7, with 9 bases matching TRBD2. TRBV23-1 is given ORF status, its function remaining uncertain. This CDR3 has 18 residues. The trim removed 3 bases at V and 0 bases at J, leaving 12 bases unmatched. CDR3 DNA: TGCGCCAGCAGTCACCCTGACAGGGAGCGGGAGGACTCCTACGAGCAGTACTTC. Its translation is CASSHPDREREDSYEQYF.

This CDR3 reads CAISEDRPLAKNIQYF. Here the CDR3 DNA reads TGTGCCATCAGTGAGGACAGGCCTCTAGCCAAAAACATTCAGTACTTC. V is TRBV10-3 and J is TRBJ2-4, with D perhaps TRBD1 (6 bases). V was cut by 2 bases and J by 0 bases, with 11 bases left in between. The CDR3 loop spans 16 amino acids. From germline, CDR1 is ENHRY and CDR2 SYGVKD.

This chain links TRBV6-6 with TRBJ1-6; TRBD1 aligns across 8 bases. Trimming at V came to 0 bases and at J to 3 bases, leaving 1 base not matched to a gene. The CDR3 totals 16 residues. Germline-derived CDR1 and CDR2 are MNHNY and SVGAGI (reference sequence). CDR3 bases: TGTGCCAGCAGTTACTCGACAGGGGACTATAATTCACCCCTCCACTTT. This encodes CASSYSTGDYNSPLHF.

The V and J genes are TRBV4-2 and TRBJ1-1; 7 bases line up with TRBD1. Unmatched junction bases numbered 6, after V lost 0 bases and J lost 11 bases. This CDR3 has 13 residues. Germline V lookup: CDR1 LGHNA, CDR2 YNFKEQ. CDR3 sequence reads: CASSQDGGGRAFF. DNA for the CDR3: TGTGCCAGCAGCCAAGATGGAGGGGGCAGGGCTTTCTTT.

The chain is built from TRBV7-9 and TRBJ1-2; 12 bases align to TRBD1. The CDR3 sequence is 17 residues long. Germline-derived CDR1 and CDR2 are SEHNR and FQNEAQ (reference sequence). Germline trimming cut 5 bases from V and 3 bases from J; bases unmatched to any gene: 10. The CDR3 spells CASSAPGQGATHYGYTF. The CDR3 nucleotides read TGTGCCAGCAGCGCACCGGGACAGGGGGCAACCCACTATGGCTACACCTTC.

The chain has TRBV2 and TRBJ2-1; perhaps TRBD2 as D (6 bases). CDR3 length: 13 residues. Looked up from germline, CDR1 is SNHLY and CDR2 is FYNNEI. The V end lost 3 bases, the J end lost 8 bases, and 11 bases lay between the germline ends. The CDR3 here is CASSEGGDHEQFF. The CDR3 nucleotides read TGTGCCAGCAGTGAGGGCGGGGATCATGAGCAGTTCTTC. Based on the CDR3 plus reference TRBV2 and TRBJ2-1, the full variable domain is EPEVTQTPSHQVTQMGQEVILRCVPISNHLYFYWYRQILGQKVEFLVSFYNNEISEKSEIFDDQFSVERPDGSNFTLKIRSTKLEDSAMYFCASSEGGDHEQFFGPGTRLTVL.

The chain carries TRBV24-1 and TRBJ1-1, with 7 bases aligning to TRBD1. The CDR3 length is 14 residues. With V trimmed by 5 bases and J by 4 bases, 6 bases remained unmatched. CDR1 KGHDR and CDR2 SFDVKD come from the germline V gene. In DNA form, the CDR3 reads TGTGCCACCAGTGCGGCAGGGGGACCCACTGAAGCTTTCTTT. This encodes CATSAAGGPTEAFF.

The J gene is TRBJ2-7, the V gene TRBV6-2 or TRBV6-3; TRBD2 might be the D (6 bases). CDR3 length equals 14 residues. Germline V gene sequence: CDR1 MNHEY, CDR2 SVGEGT. V lost 2 bases, J lost 2 bases, and 10 bases lay in between. CDR3 sequence (DNA): TGTGCCAGCAGTTACGGCGCGGGAACCTACGAGCAGTACTTC. Amino acid sequence: CASSYGAGTYEQYF.

In regard to this clone: Since a much larger clone is just one base distant, this may be a read error. The chain has TRBV5-5 and TRBJ1-2, with 7 bases that match TRBD1. CDR3 size: 13 residues. V trimming: 4 bases; J trimming: 2 bases; junction bases outside the gene matches: 2. Germline CDR1 and CDR2: SGHKS and YYEKEE (reference sequence). The CDR3 here is CASSPTGNYGYTF. The CDR3 nucleotides are TGTGCCAGCAGCCCGACAGGGAACTATGGCTACACCTTC.

The chain carries TRBV18 and TRBJ2-2; no clear D. There are 14 residues in the CDR3. The germline V gene has CDR1 KGHSH and CDR2 LQKENI. V lost 5 bases and J 9 bases, leaving 16 bases between the germline ends. In DNA, the CDR3 is TGTGCCAGCTCAACTGTAGCCGTCCGCCGGGAGCTGTTTTTT. It specifies CASSTVAVRRELFF.

Written as DNA, the CDR3 is TGTGCCAGCAGTGAAGCCAGAAACCTCTACGAGCAGTACTTC. This encodes CASSEARNLYEQYF. The gene calls are TRBV25-1 and TRBJ2-7; D unclear. Trimming removed 2 bases from V and 3 bases from J, with 11 bases in between. There are 14 residues in the CDR3. Germline CDR1 is MGHDK and CDR2 is SYGVNS.

V usage is TRBV2 and J usage is TRBJ2-7, with D possibly being TRBD2 (8 bases). Germline CDR1 is SNHLY and CDR2 is FYNNEI. The CDR3 totals 15 residues. V dropped 2 bases and J dropped 2 bases, with 13 bases sitting between them. CDR3 sequence (DNA): TGTGCCAGCAGTGAACGGGGGGGGACAGCCTACGAGCAGTACTTC. Translating gives CASSERGGTAYEQYF. Based on the CDR3 plus reference TRBV2 and TRBJ2-7, the full variable domain is EPEVTQTPSHQVTQMGQEVILRCVPISNHLYFYWYRQILGQKVEFLVSFYNNEISEKSEIFDDQFSVERPDGSNFTLKIRSTKLEDSAMYFCASSERGGTAYEQYFGPGTRLTVT.

The genes are TRBV5-6 and TRBJ2-3; TRBD1 agrees at 9 bases. This CDR3 is 14 amino acids long. V was clipped by 5 bases and J by 4 bases; unmatched bases: 5. Per the germline V gene, CDR1 is SGHDT and CDR2 is YYEEEE. The CDR3 spells CASRGQGGADTQYF. As DNA, the CDR3 is TGTGCCAGCAGGGGACAGGGAGGTGCAGATACGCAGTATTTT. Together with reference TRBV5-6 and TRBJ2-3, the CDR3 gives the full variable domain: DAGVTQSPTHLIKTRGQQVTLRCSPKSGHDTVSWYQQALGQGPQFIFQYYEEEERQRGNFPDRFSGHQFPNYSSELNVNALLLGDSALYLCASRGQGGADTQYFGPGTRLTVL.

V gene TRBV7-3 combines with J gene TRBJ2-1; 7 positions match TRBD1. There are 15 residues in the CDR3. The V gene end was trimmed by 5 bases and the J gene end by 6 bases; junction bases not matched to a gene: 10. Per the germline V gene, CDR1 is SGHTA and CDR2 is FQGTGA. The CDR3 sequence: CASSQQGSQFNEQFF. The CDR3 coding sequence is TGTGCCAGCAGCCAACAGGGGTCTCAATTCAATGAGCAGTTCTTC.

The rearrangement joins TRBV6-1 to TRBJ1-6; 7 nucleotides align to TRBD1. This CDR3 is 13 amino acids long. The germline V gene encodes CDR1 MNHNS and CDR2 SASEGT. The ends lost 3 bases at V and 10 bases at J; junction bases unmatched: 3. CDR3 nucleotides: TGTGCCAGCAGTGAGGGCAGGGGGTCACCCCTCCACTTT. Translating it yields CASSEGRGSPLHF.

This chain links TRBV6-2 or TRBV6-3 with TRBJ2-2; a weak D match, TRBD1 (6 bases). Deletions cut 4 bases from V and 6 bases from J, with 12 bases between. Germline V gene sequence: CDR1 MNHEY, CDR2 SVGEGT. The CDR3 is made up of 14 amino acids. This CDR3 reads CASSFNRVPGELFF. The DNA of the CDR3 is TGTGCCAGCAGTTTCAACAGGGTGCCCGGGGAGCTGTTTTTT.

The CDR3 is CASSLVRDGDYGYNTEAFF. CDR3 coding DNA: TGTGCCAGCAGCTTGGTGCGGGACGGAGATTATGGGTATAACACTGAAGCTTTCTTT. This chain uses TRBV5-4 with TRBJ1-1, with D possibly TRBD1 on 5 matching bases. V shed 0 bases and J shed 2 bases, with 23 bases lying between them. The V gene's germline CDR1 is SGHNT and CDR2 YYREEE (reference sequence). The CDR3 is 19 residues long. Drawing the rest from reference TRBV5-4 and TRBJ1-1, the complete variable domain is ETGVTQSPTHLIKTRGQQVTLRCSSQSGHNTVSWYQQALGQGPQFIFQYYREEENGRGNFPPRFSGLQFPNYSSELNVNALELDDSALYLCASSLVRDGDYGYNTEAFFGQGTRLTVV.

The chain is built from TRBV28 and TRBJ2-5; tentative D call: TRBD2 (5 bases). V lost 8 bases and J lost 3, with 16 bases in between. Germline-derived CDR1 and CDR2 are MDHEN and SYDVKM. The CDR3 length is 14 residues. The chain's CDR3 is CASHKHPREETQYF. The CDR3 bases are TGTGCCAGCCACAAACACCCGAGGGAAGAGACCCAGTACTTC.

V usage is TRBV6-4 and J usage is TRBJ1-2, with D hard to call. V was clipped by 2 bases and J by 5 bases, with 3 bases between them. The germline CDR1 and CDR2 sequences are MRHNA and SNTAGT. The CDR3 extends over 11 amino acids. This chain's CDR3 is CASSDRYGYTF. The CDR3 DNA sequence: TGTGCCAGCAGTGACCGTTATGGCTACACCTTC.

In nucleotides, the CDR3 is TGTGCCAGCAGCTCAGGGGCAACTAATGAAAAACTGTTTTTT. Translated, it gives CASSSGATNEKLFF. The chain recombines TRBV7-8 with TRBJ1-4, with a tentative D call TRBD1 (6 bases). V dropped 4 bases and J dropped 0 bases, with 6 bases sitting between them. The CDR3 loop spans 14 amino acids. Germline V gene sequence: CDR1 SGHVS, CDR2 FQNEAQ.

The chain has TRBV7-2 and TRBJ2-3, with D perhaps matching TRBD2 (6 bases). Germline V gene data show CDR1 as SGHTA and CDR2 as FQGNSA. This CDR3 comprises 14 residues. The ends were cut back, 1 base at V and 6 bases at J, with 11 bases in the middle. CDR3 nucleotide sequence: TGTGCCAGCAGCTTAGGGCGGGGTGGGGATACGCAGTATTTT. This gives the protein CASSLGRGGDTQYF.

The J gene is TRBJ1-1, the V gene TRBV19; 8 nucleotides align to TRBD1. The germline V gene encodes CDR1 LNHDA and CDR2 SQIVND (reference sequence). The CDR3 runs 13 residues. The ends lost 9 bases at V and 5 bases at J; junction bases unmatched: 8. CDR3 sequence (DNA): TGTGCCAGCAGACAGGGGATATGGACTGAAGCTTTCTTT. Translation gives CASRQGIWTEAFF.

The chain is built from TRBV11-2 and TRBJ1-4; D uncertain. This CDR3 comprises 15 residues. CDR1 is SGHAT, CDR2 FQNNGV, per germline. The V end was cut by 6 bases, the J end by 8 bases, with 19 bases between. CDR3 residues: CASSFTGGLKEKLFF. For the CDR3, the DNA is TGTGCCAGCAGTTTCACCGGAGGGCTAAAAGAAAAACTGTTTTTT. The full variable domain, in which reference TRBV11-2 and TRBJ1-4 provide the parts outside the CDR3, is EAGVAQSPRYKIIEKRQSVAFWCNPISGHATLYWYQQILGQGPKLLIQFQNNGVVDDSQLPKDRFSAERLKGVDSTLKIQPAKLEDSAVYLCASSFTGGLKEKLFFGSGTQLSVL.